These 19 T cell receptor beta chains share one sample of origin, sequenced in a study of T-cell reconstitution after alpha-beta-depleted transplantation in children. For TCRbeta, the library was prepared with unique molecular identifiers. Using its own MiXCR run on the PCR reads, TCRdb lists one record per CDR3 protein. This table holds 400,000 to 550,000 distinct CDR3 sequences, over 9.5% found once. Sequences were derived from PBMCs, sampled before TCRalphabeta/CD19-depleted stem cell transplant. The receptors originated from a child aged 2 to 15 with inherited bone marrow failure, due to receive a stem cell transplant.

This clonotype was found many times. CDR3 loop: CSETQLAGRNNEQFF. As DNA, the CDR3 is TGCAGCGAAACCCAACTAGCGGGCAGAAACAATGAGCAGTTCTTC. The chain links TRBV20-1 to TRBJ2-1; 9 bases line up with TRBD2. The CDR3 is 15 residues long. Germline V gene lookup returns CDR1 DFQATT and CDR2 SNEGSKA (reference sequence).

This clonotype was recorded a few times. The chain joins TRBV21-1 to TRBJ1-2. TRBV21-1 is tagged as a pseudogene. The CDR3 is 15 residues long. The CDR3 loop reads CASSKGVGGRYGYTF. The DNA for the CDR3 is TGTGCCAGCAGCAAAGGGGTTGGAGGGCGCTATGGCTACACCTTC.

This clonotype was found many times. DNA of the CDR3: TGTGCCAGCAGCCAAACAGCCTACGAGCAGTACTTC. It specifies CASSQTAYEQYF. V and J are TRBV3-1 and TRBJ2-7; D not resolved. V was clipped by 2 bases and J by 2 bases, with 4 bases between them. The CDR3 runs 12 residues. Germline-derived CDR1 and CDR2 are LGHDT and YNNKEL (reference sequence).

This clonotype was recorded many times. The gene calls are TRBV4-2 and TRBJ2-2, with D possibly TRBD2 on 7 matching bases. V lost 4 bases, J lost 5 bases, and 17 bases lay in between. CDR3 length equals 16 residues. Germline CDR1 LGHNA, CDR2 YNFKEQ. The CDR3 nucleotides read TGTGCCAGCAGCCTATTAGGGGGGGTCGTTACCGGGGAGCTGTTTTTT. Its translation is CASSLLGGVVTGELFF.

This sequence joins TRBV20-1 and TRBJ2-7, with TRBD2 identical over 10 bases. The CDR3 is made up of 16 amino acids. Trimming removed 0 bases from V and 2 bases from J; junction bases left unmatched: 7. The germline V gene encodes CDR1 DFQATT and CDR2 SNEGSKA (reference sequence). The DNA of the CDR3 is TGCAGTGCTAGAGACCGGACTAGCGGAACTACCTACGAGCAGTACTTC. It encodes CSARDRTSGTTYEQYF.

The rearrangement uses TRBV7-9 and TRBJ1-1; the D is unclear. Trimming took 8 bases from V and 1 from J, leaving 8 bases between them. Germline assignment: CDR1 SEHNR and CDR2 FQNEAQ (reference sequence). There are 12 residues in the CDR3. This chain's CDR3 is CASLGKNTEAFF. DNA of the CDR3: TGTGCCAGCCTCGGAAAGAACACTGAAGCTTTCTTT.

The CDR3 here is CSVSVWRLSSYNEQFF. CDR3 sequence (DNA): TGCAGCGTTTCTGTTTGGCGACTGAGCTCCTACAATGAGCAGTTCTTC. The chain employs TRBV29-1 and TRBJ2-1; D ambiguous. CDR3 length: 16 amino acids. The germline V gene encodes CDR1 SQVTM and CDR2 ANQGSEA. Trimming pared 5 bases from V and 0 bases from J, leaving 17 bases between.

This clonotype was seen a few times. CDR3 loop: CAWSYRGPNGYTF. In DNA form, the CDR3 reads TGTGCCTGGAGTTATAGAGGGCCTAATGGCTACACCTTC. The genes are TRBV30 and TRBJ1-2; unclear D gene. Germline assignment: CDR1 GTSNPN and CDR2 SVGIG (reference sequence). V gave up 2 bases and J gave up 6 bases, with 13 bases separating them. The CDR3 is 13 residues long.

The V call is TRBV5-1, the J call TRBJ2-2; maybe TRBD1 (6 bases). The CDR3 runs to 14 residues. V shed 4 bases and J shed 7 bases, with 14 bases lying between them. CDR1 SGHRS and CDR2 YFSETQ come from the germline V gene. This CDR3 reads CASSRDTSFGELFF. CDR3 DNA sequence: TGCGCCAGCAGCAGGGACACCTCGTTCGGGGAGCTGTTTTTT. The whole variable domain, filled in from reference TRBV5-1 and TRBJ2-2, reads KAGVTQTPRYLIKTRGQQVTLSCSPISGHRSVSWYQQTPGQGLQFLFEYFSETQRNKGNFPGRFSGRQFSNSRSEMNVSTLELGDSALYLCASSRDTSFGELFFGEGSRLTVL.

This clonotype was picked up many times. The chain employs TRBV6-5 and TRBJ2-7; D is possibly TRBD1 (6 bases). There are 14 residues in the CDR3. Germline loops: CDR1 MNHEY, CDR2 SVGAGI. With 2 bases removed from V and 0 bases from J, the gap between germline ends came to 8 bases. The CDR3 is CASSYSRGSYEQYF. The CDR3 nucleotides read TGTGCCAGCAGTTACAGCAGGGGCTCCTACGAGCAGTACTTC.

This clonotype was counted at least ten times. The rearrangement joins TRBV29-1 to TRBJ2-1; the match to TRBD2 covers 11 bases. The CDR3 is 14 residues long. With 5 bases clipped from V and 5 bases from J, the junction kept 5 bases outside the gene matches. In germline, CDR1 is SQVTM, CDR2 ANQGSEA. The chain's CDR3 is CSVKLAGANNEQFF. The DNA of the CDR3 is TGCAGCGTTAAACTAGCGGGAGCCAACAATGAGCAGTTCTTC.

At least ten counts were recorded for this clonotype. This sequence joins TRBV4-3 and TRBJ2-7, with a weak D call TRBD1 (5 bases). The germline gives CDR1 LGHNA, CDR2 YSLEER. The V gene lost 0 bases and the J gene lost 3 bases, with 12 bases spanning the gap. This CDR3 comprises 15 residues. For the CDR3, the DNA is TGCGCCAGCAGCCAAGATAACCAGGGTATCTACGAGCAGTACTTC. Encoded protein: CASSQDNQGIYEQYF.

V and J are TRBV7-2 and TRBJ2-7; D call uncertain. Trimming removed 2 bases at V and 6 bases at J, with 11 bases between. CDR1 SGHTA and CDR2 FQGNSA come from the germline V gene. The CDR3 totals 13 residues. The CDR3 spells CASSLTASGEQYF. The CDR3 region has the DNA TGTGCCAGCAGCTTAACAGCGTCGGGCGAGCAGTACTTC.

This clonotype was seen repeatedly, ten times or more. The V call is TRBV4-1, the J call TRBJ2-3, with no clear D. This CDR3 region has 14 residues. V was clipped by 6 bases and J by 1 base, with 11 bases between them. Germline CDR1 is MGHRA and CDR2 is YSYEKL. The CDR3 protein is CASRIHGRTDTQYF. The CDR3 DNA follows: TGCGCCAGCAGAATTCATGGTCGCACAGATACGCAGTATTTT.

This clonotype was found a few times. The V call is TRBV6-2 or TRBV6-3, the J call TRBJ2-7; 8 nucleotides align to TRBD1. CDR3 size: 14 residues. The V segment lost 3 bases and the J segment 3 bases; nucleotides outside the gene matches: 4. CDR1 and CDR2 from the germline V gene are MNHEY and SVGEGT. DNA of the CDR3: TGTGCCAGCAGTTATCACAGGGGGAACTACGAGCAGTACTTC. This gives the protein CASSYHRGNYEQYF.

This clonotype appeared many times. The chain recombines TRBV27 with TRBJ2-7; D may be TRBD1 (6 bases). Trimming stripped 0 bases from V and 5 bases from J, with 17 bases between. The CDR3 loop spans 16 amino acids. Germline CDR1 reads MNHEY; CDR2 reads SMNVEV (reference sequence). Here the CDR3 reads CASSLSTGTLFHEQYF. CDR3 nucleotide sequence: TGTGCCAGCAGTTTATCGACAGGCACGCTCTTCCACGAGCAGTACTTC.

This clonotype was seen many times. This sequence joins TRBV6-1 and TRBJ2-1, with TRBD2 identical over 10 bases. The V segment lost 10 bases and the J segment 7 bases; nucleotides outside the gene matches: 13. CDR3 size: 15 residues. The germline CDR1 and CDR2 sequences are MNHNS and SASEGT. This CDR3 is CATASGRAIDNEQFF. In nucleotides, the CDR3 is TGTGCCACCGCGAGCGGGAGGGCCATAGATAATGAGCAGTTCTTC.

This clonotype occurred many times. This chain's CDR3 is CASSHLLQGAHGYTF. The CDR3 nucleotides read TGTGCCAGCAGTCACCTCCTACAGGGGGCTCATGGCTACACCTTC. The V call is TRBV12-3 or TRBV12-4, the J call TRBJ1-2; 9 positions agree with TRBD1. The CDR3 length is 15 residues. V lost 5 bases and J lost 6; bases outside the gene matches: 10.

This clonotype appeared many times. The V call is TRBV5-8, the J call TRBJ2-1; D is perhaps TRBD1 (5 bases). CDR3 length: 15 residues. The V gene's germline CDR1 is SGHTS and CDR2 YDEGEE. V was cut by 1 base and J by 3 bases, with 11 bases left in between. The CDR3 spells CASSLPRVIYNEQFF. Here the CDR3 DNA reads TGTGCCAGCAGCTTGCCCAGGGTCATCTACAATGAGCAGTTCTTC. Combining the CDR3 with reference TRBV5-8 and TRBJ2-1 gives the whole variable domain EAGVTQSPTHLIKTRGQQATLRCSPISGHTSVYWYQQALGLGLQFLLWYDEGEERNRGNFPPRFSGRQFPNYSSELNVNALELEDSALYLCASSLPRVIYNEQFFGPGTRLTVL.